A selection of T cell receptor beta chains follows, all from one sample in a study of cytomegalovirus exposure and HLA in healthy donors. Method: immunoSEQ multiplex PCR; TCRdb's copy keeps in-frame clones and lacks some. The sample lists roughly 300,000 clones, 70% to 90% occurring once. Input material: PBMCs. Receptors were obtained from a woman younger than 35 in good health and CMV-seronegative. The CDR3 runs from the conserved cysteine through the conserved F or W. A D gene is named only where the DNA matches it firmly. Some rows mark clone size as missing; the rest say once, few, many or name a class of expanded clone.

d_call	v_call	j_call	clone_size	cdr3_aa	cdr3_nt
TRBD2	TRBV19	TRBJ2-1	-	CASSPGTSGYNEQFF	TGTGCCAGTAGTCCCGGGACTAGCGGCTACAATGAGCAGTTCTTC
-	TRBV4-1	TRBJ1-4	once	CASSQPRERNEKLFF	TGCGCCAGCAGCCAACCGAGGGAAAGGAATGAAAAACTGTTTTTT
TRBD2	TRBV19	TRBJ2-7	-	CASSISLAETSSYEQYF	TGTGCCAGTAGTATATCCCTAGCGGAGACGAGCTCCTACGAGCAGTACTTC
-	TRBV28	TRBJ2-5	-	CASSFQIRELKETQYF	TGTGCCAGCAGTTTCCAGATCAGGGAACTTAAAGAGACCCAGTACTTC
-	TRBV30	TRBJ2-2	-	CAWTAGAGELFF	TGTGCCTGGACCGCAGGGGCCGGGGAGCTGTTTTTT
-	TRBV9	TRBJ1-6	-	CASSVGQTNSPLHF	TGTGCCAGCAGCGTAGGACAGACTAATTCACCCCTCCACTTT
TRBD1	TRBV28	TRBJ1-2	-	CASSGTGERYTF	TGTGCCAGCAGTGGGACAGGGGAACGCTACACCTTC
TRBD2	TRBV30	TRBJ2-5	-	CAWGGLVGETQYF	TGTGCCTGGGGTGGACTAGTGGGAGAGACCCAGTACTTC
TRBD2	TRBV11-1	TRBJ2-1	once	CASSLVLAGGGNEQFF	TGTGCCAGCAGCTTAGTACTAGCGGGAGGTGGGAATGAGCAGTTCTTC
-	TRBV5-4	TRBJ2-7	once	CASSWTQGYEQYF	TGTGCCAGCAGCTGGACCCAGGGATACGAGCAGTACTTC
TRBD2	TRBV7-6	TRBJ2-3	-	CASSLGASGSTDTQYF	TGTGCCAGCAGCTTAGGGGCTAGCGGGAGCACAGATACGCAGTATTTT
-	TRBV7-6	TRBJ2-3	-	CASSSVGTSTDTQYF	TGTGCCAGCAGCTCAGTCGGGACAAGCACAGATACGCAGTATTTT
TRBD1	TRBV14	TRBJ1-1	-	CASSPYRGPDLTEAFF	TGTGCCAGCAGCCCTTACAGGGGTCCAGATTTGACTGAAGCTTTCTTT
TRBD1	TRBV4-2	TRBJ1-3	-	CASSQEGLGQGGGNTIYF	TGTGCCAGCAGCCAAGAGGGGCTCGGACAGGGAGGAGGAAACACCATATATTTT
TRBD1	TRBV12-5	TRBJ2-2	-	CASGTPERDSHPGELFF	TGTGCTAGTGGTACACCCGAACGGGACAGCCACCCCGGGGAGCTGTTTTTT
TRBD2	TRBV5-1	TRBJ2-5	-	CASSLDSGTQETQYF	TGCGCCAGCAGCTTGGATAGCGGGACACAAGAGACCCAGTACTTC
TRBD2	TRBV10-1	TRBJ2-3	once	CARTSGKTDTQYF	TGCGCAAGGACTAGCGGGAAGACAGATACGCAGTATTTT
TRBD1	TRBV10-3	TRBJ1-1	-	CAIREPGTGSYTEAFF	TGTGCCATCAGGGAGCCAGGGACAGGGAGCTACACTGAAGCTTTCTTT
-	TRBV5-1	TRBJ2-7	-	CASRPEALFPEQYF	TGCGCCAGCAGGCCTGAAGCGCTTTTCCCCGAGCAGTACTTC
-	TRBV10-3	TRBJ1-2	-	CAISESSGPTGGYTF	TGTGCCATCAGTGAGTCTTCCGGTCCAACCGGGGGCTACACCTTC
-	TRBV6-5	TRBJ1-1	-	CASSYSQGAGRTEAFF	TGTGCCAGCAGTTACTCGCAGGGAGCGGGGCGTACTGAAGCTTTCTTT
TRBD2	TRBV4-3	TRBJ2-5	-	CASSQGRGGHGETQYF	TGCGCCAGCAGCCAAGGGCGGGGGGGCCACGGGGAGACCCAGTACTTC
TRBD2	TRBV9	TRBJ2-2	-	CASSASGSRGELFF	TGTGCCAGCAGCGCTAGCGGGAGTCGCGGGGAGCTGTTTTTT
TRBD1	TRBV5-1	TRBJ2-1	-	CASSSGPQGTGNEQFF	TGCGCCAGCAGCTCAGGACCCCAGGGGACAGGGAATGAGCAGTTCTTC
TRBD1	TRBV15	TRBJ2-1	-	CATSATKRDSQNEQFF	TGTGCCACCAGCGCCACAAAACGGGACAGCCAGAATGAGCAGTTCTTC
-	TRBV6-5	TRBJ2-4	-	CASSYLSGGGNIQYF	TGTGCCAGCAGTTACTTATCAGGGGGAGGAAACATTCAGTACTTC
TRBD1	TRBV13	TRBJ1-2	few	CASSSTGAGYTF	TGTGCCAGCAGCTCGACAGGGGCGGGCTACACCTTC
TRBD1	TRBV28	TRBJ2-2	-	CASSGGQESGELFF	TGTGCCAGCAGTGGGGGACAGGAATCCGGGGAGCTGTTTTTT
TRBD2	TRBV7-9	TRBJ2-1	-	CASSVLSSSGSSYNEQFF	TGTGCCAGCAGCGTACTCTCCTCTAGCGGTAGCTCCTACAATGAGCAGTTCTTC
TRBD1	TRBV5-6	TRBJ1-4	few	CASKTGSDEKLFF	TGTGCCAGCAAGACAGGGAGTGATGAAAAACTGTTTTTT
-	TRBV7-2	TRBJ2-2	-	CASSLGWGAELFF	TGTGCCAGCAGCTTAGGATGGGGCGCGGAGCTGTTTTTT
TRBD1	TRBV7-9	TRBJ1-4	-	CASSSDRGNEKLFF	TGTGCCAGCAGCTCTGACAGGGGTAATGAAAAACTGTTTTTT
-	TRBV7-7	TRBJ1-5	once	CASSERRWGWLGGDQPQHF	TGTGCCAGCAGCGAAAGACGTTGGGGCTGGTTGGGAGGCGATCAGCCCCAGCATTTT
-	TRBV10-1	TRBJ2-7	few	CASSDRDEQYF	TGCGCCAGCAGTGATCGGGACGAGCAGTACTTC
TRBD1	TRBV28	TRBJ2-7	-	CASRIRDSLYEQYF	TGTGCCAGCCGTATCCGGGACAGCCTCTACGAGCAGTACTTC
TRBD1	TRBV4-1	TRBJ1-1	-	CASSQGQGDTEAFF	TGCGCCAGCAGCCAAGGTCAGGGGGACACTGAAGCTTTCTTT
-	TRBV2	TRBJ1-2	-	CASSEWGATYNYGYTF	TGTGCCAGCAGTGAATGGGGAGCCACCTATAACTATGGCTACACCTTC
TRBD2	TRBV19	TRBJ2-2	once	CASRWGLAGPTGELFF	TGTGCCAGTAGGTGGGGACTAGCGGGACCAACCGGGGAGCTGTTTTTT
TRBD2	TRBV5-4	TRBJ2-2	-	CASSLAGTSNTGELFF	TGTGCCAGCAGCTTGGCCGGGACTAGTAATACCGGGGAGCTGTTTTTT
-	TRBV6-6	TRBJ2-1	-	CASGRDTPLDEQFF	TGTGCCAGCGGACGGGACACCCCACTCGATGAGCAGTTCTTC
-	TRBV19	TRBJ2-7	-	CASSIREASYEQYF	TGTGCCAGTAGTATTAGGGAGGCGTCCTACGAGCAGTACTTC
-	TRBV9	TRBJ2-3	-	CASSVVAEQLTQYF	TGTGCCAGCAGCGTAGTGGCGGAGCAGCTGACGCAGTATTTT
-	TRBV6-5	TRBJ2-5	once	CASTYTGTQYF	TGTGCCAGCACTTATACCGGGACCCAGTACTTC
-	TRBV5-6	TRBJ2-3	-	CASSLTTSTTQYF	TGTGCCAGCAGCTTAACAACTAGCACGACGCAGTATTTT
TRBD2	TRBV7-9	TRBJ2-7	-	CASSDISGLAGEFSYEQYF	TGTGCCAGCAGCGATATTTCGGGACTAGCGGGAGAGTTCTCCTACGAGCAGTACTTC
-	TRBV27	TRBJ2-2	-	CASSLNRLPGNTGELFF	TGTGCCAGCAGTTTGAACCGTCTCCCGGGTAACACCGGGGAGCTGTTTTTT
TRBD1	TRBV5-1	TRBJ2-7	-	CASSLPGGDEQYF	TGCGCCAGCAGCTTGCCAGGGGGTGACGAGCAGTACTTC
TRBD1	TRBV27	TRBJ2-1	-	CASSKGQGFHEQFF	TGTGCCAGCAGCAAGGGACAGGGGTTCCATGAGCAGTTCTTC
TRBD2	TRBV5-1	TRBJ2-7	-	CASNLAGGSYEQYF	TGCGCCAGCAACTTAGCGGGAGGCTCCTACGAGCAGTACTTC
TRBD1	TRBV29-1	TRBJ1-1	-	CSVGPTGGEAFF	TGCAGCGTTGGTCCGACAGGGGGGGAAGCTTTCTTT